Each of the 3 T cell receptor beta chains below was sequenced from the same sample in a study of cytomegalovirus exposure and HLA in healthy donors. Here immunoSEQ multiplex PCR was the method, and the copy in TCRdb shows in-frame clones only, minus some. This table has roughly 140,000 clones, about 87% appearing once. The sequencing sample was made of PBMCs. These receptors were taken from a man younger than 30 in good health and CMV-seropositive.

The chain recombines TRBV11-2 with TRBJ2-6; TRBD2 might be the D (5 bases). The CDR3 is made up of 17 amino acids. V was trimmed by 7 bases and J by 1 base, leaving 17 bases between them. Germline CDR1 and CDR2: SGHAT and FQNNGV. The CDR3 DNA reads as TGTGCCAGCATTCGCGAACGGGGAATTTCTGGGGCCAACGTCCTGACTTTC. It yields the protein CASIRERGISGANVLTF.

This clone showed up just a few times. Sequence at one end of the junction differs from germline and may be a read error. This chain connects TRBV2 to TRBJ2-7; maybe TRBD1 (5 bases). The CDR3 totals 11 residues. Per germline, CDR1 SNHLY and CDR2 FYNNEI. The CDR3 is CASSEFRGLAF. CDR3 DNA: TGTGCCAGCAGTGAGTTTAGGGGATTGGCCTTC.

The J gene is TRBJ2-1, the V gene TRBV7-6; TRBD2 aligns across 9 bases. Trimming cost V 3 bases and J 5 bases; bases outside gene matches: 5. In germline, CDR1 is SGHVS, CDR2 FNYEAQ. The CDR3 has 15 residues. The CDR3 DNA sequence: TGTGCCAGCAGCTTGTCTAGCGGGGCCAACAATGAGCAGTTCTTC. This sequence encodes CASSLSSGANNEQFF.